This entry lists 3 T cell receptor beta chains sequenced from one sample in a study of human T cells and chemical hapten exposure. Time point: pre-sensitization, week 0. Treatment noted: therapeutic diphenylcyclopropenone sensitization with weekly scalp DPC. Each CDR3 protein is one row after TCRdb ran MiXCR on the RACE reads. The sample shows 270,000 or so distinct CDR3 sequences, roughly 7.4% of them seen only once. Sequences were derived from whole blood, sampled in connection with sensitization to the hapten diphenylcyclopropenone (DPC). The receptor source for this set is a man aged 18 to 35 with alopecia areata. Some clones in this sample may be carry-over from other donors' samples.

The chain combines TRBV4-3 with TRBJ1-2, with a weak D call TRBD1 (5 bases). CDR3 size: 16 residues. Germline V gives CDR1 LGHNA, CDR2 YSLEER. V shed 4 bases and J shed 4 bases, with 19 bases lying between them. The CDR3 loop reads CASSPDGAGKSYGYTF. In DNA, the CDR3 is TGCGCCAGCAGCCCAGACGGGGCAGGGAAGAGCTATGGCTACACCTTC.

The chain uses TRBV4-2 and TRBJ2-3, with D possibly matching TRBD2 (6 bases). V lost 0 bases and J 1 base, leaving 11 bases between the germline ends. Germline lookup yields CDR1 LGHNA and CDR2 YNFKEQ. The CDR3 length is 16 residues. The CDR3, as DNA: TGTGCCAGCAGCCAAGATCTCGCGGGGCGCACAGATACGCAGTATTTT. Translation gives CASSQDLAGRTDTQYF.

This clonotype appeared a few times. V usage is TRBV5-1 and J usage is TRBJ2-2, with 7 bases aligning to TRBD1. Looked up from germline, CDR1 is SGHRS and CDR2 is YFSETQ. The CDR3 is 16 amino acids. V was clipped by 3 bases and J by 2 bases; unmatched bases: 7. The CDR3 DNA is TGCGCCAGCAGCTATGGGACAGTTACTAACACCGGGGAGCTGTTTTTT. Protein: CASSYGTVTNTGELFF.